Presented here are 24 T cell receptor beta chains from one specimen sequenced in a study of blood T cell repertoires in COVID-19. Sequencing was performed with immunoSEQ multiplex PCR; in TCRdb, only in-frame clones are kept and a portion is missing. Of 390,000 or so clones listed, about nine tenths are singletons. The specimen sequenced was peripheral blood. The receptors originated from a woman in her 30s with active or convalescent COVID-19.

The genes are TRBV5-1 and TRBJ2-7; tentative D call: TRBD1 (6 bases). The CDR3 extends over 12 amino acids. Germline-derived CDR1 and CDR2 are SGHRS and YFSETQ. Trimming shortened V by 4 bases and J by 7 bases, and 12 bases separated the two germline ends. Here the CDR3 reads CASSAQGGEQYF. The CDR3 DNA reads TGCGCCAGCAGCGCACAGGGTGGGGAGCAGTACTTC.

The V call is TRBV15, the J call TRBJ1-1; 8 bases are a match to TRBD1. The CDR3 length is 14 residues. The V gene end was trimmed by 4 bases and the J gene end by 11 bases; junction bases not matched to a gene: 12. Germline CDR1 LNHNV, CDR2 YYDKDF (reference sequence). CDR3 sequence reads: CATSIDRGPFGAFF. CDR3 DNA: TGTGCCACCAGCATCGACAGGGGTCCCTTTGGGGCTTTCTTT.

The chain employs TRBV4-2 and TRBJ1-6; possible D gene TRBD1, 5 bases. Trimming pared 0 bases from V and 7 bases from J, leaving 16 bases between. The germline V gene encodes CDR1 LGHNA and CDR2 YNFKEQ. This CDR3 contains 17 residues. The CDR3 DNA is TGTGCCAGCAGCCAAGATAGATCTCGACAGTCCAATTCACCCCTCCACTTT. Protein product: CASSQDRSRQSNSPLHF.

A few counts support this clone. This chain connects TRBV7-9 to TRBJ1-1, with D possibly being TRBD1 (6 bases). The V end was cut by 3 bases, the J end by 11 bases, with 13 bases between. The CDR3 runs 12 residues. Germline CDR1 reads SEHNR; CDR2 reads FQNEAQ (reference sequence). CDR3 bases: TGTGCCAGCAGCTTGGAACAGGGTCGGGCTTTCTTT. Amino acids: CASSLEQGRAFF.

The V and J genes are TRBV27 and TRBJ2-7, with D tentatively TRBD1 (6 bases). The germline CDR1 and CDR2 sequences are MNHEY and SMNVEV (reference sequence). The CDR3 loop spans 12 amino acids. V lost 4 bases and J 5 bases, leaving 9 bases between the germline ends. The CDR3 bases are TGTGCCAGCAGTTCACAGGGAGACGAGCAGTACTTC. Residues: CASSSQGDEQYF.

The J gene is TRBJ1-5, the V gene TRBV5-8; tentative D call: TRBD1 (5 bases). Germline-derived CDR1 and CDR2 are SGHTS and YDEGEE. The CDR3 contains 13 residues. Trimming took off 6 bases at V and 1 base at J, with 8 bases between the two ends. CDR3 nucleotides: TGTGCCAGCACCCGACAGAGCAATCAGCCCCAGCATTTT. Its protein is CASTRQSNQPQHF.

The chain combines TRBV11-2 with TRBJ2-3, with 9 bases fitting TRBD2. After removal of 4 bases from V and 2 bases from J, the junction contained 4 bases not matched to a gene. The V gene's germline CDR1 is SGHAT and CDR2 FQNNGV. This CDR3 has 15 residues. Here the CDR3 DNA reads TGTGCCAGCAGCTCTCTAGCGGGATCCACAGATACGCAGTATTTT. Protein: CASSSLAGSTDTQYF.

The rearrangement links TRBV21-1 to TRBJ1-5; the table's D call, TRBD1, has no DNA check behind it. TRBV21-1 counts as a pseudogene. CDR3 size: 15 residues. CDR3 DNA: TGTGCCAGCAGCGCATGGACAGGTAGCAATCAGCCCCAGCATTTT. This encodes CASSAWTGSNQPQHF.

V gene TRBV30 combines with J gene TRBJ2-3; the D gene is possibly TRBD1 (6 bases). The V gene lost 5 bases and the J gene lost 4 bases, with 13 bases spanning the gap. This CDR3 has 13 residues. Germline loops: CDR1 GTSNPN, CDR2 SVGIG (reference sequence). The CDR3 sequence is CAWETSGADTQYF. CDR3 nucleotides: TGTGCCTGGGAGACCTCAGGGGCAGATACGCAGTATTTT.

V and J are TRBV11-2 and TRBJ2-1; 13 bases line up with TRBD2. Germline-derived CDR1 and CDR2 are SGHAT and FQNNGV. This CDR3 region has 17 residues. Losses at the gene ends were 5 bases for V and 2 bases for J; bases not matched to a gene: 6. This CDR3 is CASSPRTSGSPYNEQFF. CDR3 sequence (DNA): TGTGCCAGCAGCCCTCGGACTAGCGGGAGTCCCTACAATGAGCAGTTCTTC.

The V call is TRBV5-1, the J call TRBJ1-1; 7 bases fit TRBD1. The CDR3 sequence is 16 residues long. Unmatched junction bases numbered 16, after V lost 3 bases and J lost 8 bases. Looked up from germline, CDR1 is SGHRS and CDR2 is YFSETQ. CDR3 sequence: CASSSYGTGDPGEAFF. In DNA, the CDR3 is TGCGCCAGCAGCTCTTATGGAACAGGGGATCCAGGGGAAGCTTTCTTT.

This chain links TRBV7-2 with TRBJ2-7, with 7 bases aligning to TRBD2. V gave up 6 bases and J gave up 2 bases; unmatched junction bases: 7. The CDR3 has 14 amino acids. Germline V gene data show CDR1 as SGHTA and CDR2 as FQGNSA. The CDR3 loop is CASRSAGDPYEQYF. The CDR3 DNA reads TGTGCCAGCAGATCGGCGGGGGATCCCTACGAGCAGTACTTC.

The chain carries TRBV4-1 and TRBJ2-3; D is undetermined. V was cut by 1 base and J by 10 bases, with 12 bases left in between. Germline assignment: CDR1 MGHRA and CDR2 YSYEKL. This CDR3 comprises 13 residues. CDR3 sequence reads: CASSQGPPRPQYF. CDR3 DNA: TGCGCCAGCAGCCAAGGTCCCCCCAGGCCGCAGTATTTT.

V is TRBV2 and J is TRBJ2-5; TRBD1 matches at 8 bases. The CDR3 covers 14 residues. Trimming at V came to 8 bases and at J to 3 bases, leaving 8 bases not matched to a gene. From germline, CDR1 is SNHLY and CDR2 FYNNEI. CDR3 nucleotides: TGTGCCAGCCTAAACCCGGACAGGGAAGAGACCCAGTACTTC. This codes for CASLNPDREETQYF.

The rearrangement uses TRBV18 and TRBJ1-2; D not resolved. Trimming took off 0 bases at V and 7 bases at J, with 15 bases between the two ends. The CDR3 totals 15 residues. Germline loops: CDR1 KGHSH, CDR2 LQKENI. The CDR3 nucleotides read TGTGCCAGCTCACCACCGAGGGCTACGGGAGGTGGCTACACCTTC. Its protein product is CASSPPRATGGGYTF. Looking up the rest from reference TRBV18 and TRBJ1-2 gives the full variable domain: NAGVMQNPRHLVRRRGQEARLRCSPMKGHSHVYWYRQLPEEGLKFMVYLQKENIIDESGMPKERFSAEFPKEGPSILRIQQVVRGDSAAYFCASSPPRATGGGYTFGSGTRLTVV.

This clone was detected only a few times. The J gene is TRBJ1-2, the V gene TRBV7-6; perhaps TRBD1 as D (5 bases). Trimming left V 1 base short and J 5 bases short, with 20 bases between. Germline V gene data show CDR1 as SGHVS and CDR2 as FNYEAQ. The CDR3 contains 17 residues. CDR3 nucleotide sequence: TGTGCCAGCAGCTTAGATCGGGGGGGACTTCCCCCTTATGGCTACACCTTC. The encoded protein is CASSLDRGGLPPYGYTF.

The rearrangement links TRBV7-9 to TRBJ1-6, with D uncertain. The ends were cut back, 2 bases at V and 7 bases at J, with 12 bases in the middle. This CDR3 contains 15 residues. Germline CDR1 and CDR2: SEHNR and FQNEAQ (reference sequence). CDR3 bases: TGTGCCAGCAGCTTATACAGTGATGGAAATTCACCCCTCCACTTT. Its protein product is CASSLYSDGNSPLHF. Variable domain in full (rest from reference TRBV7-9 and TRBJ1-6): DTGVSQNPRHKITKRGQNVTFRCDPISEHNRLYWYRQTLGQGPEFLTYFQNEAQLEKSRLLSDRFSAERPKGSFSTLEIQRTEQGDSAMYLCASSLYSDGNSPLHFGNGTRLTVT.

CDR3 sequence reads: CASSEQGHQPQHF. CDR3 coding DNA: TGTGCCAGCAGCGAGCAGGGTCATCAGCCCCAGCATTTT. V is TRBV7-6 and J is TRBJ1-5; D perhaps matches TRBD1 (5 bases). Germline V gene sequence: CDR1 SGHVS, CDR2 FNYEAQ. The length of the CDR3 is 13 residues. The ends were cut back, 5 bases at V and 5 bases at J, with 10 bases in the middle.

Concerning this clone itself: A read error may account for a junction end that differs from germline. This rearrangement joins TRBV6-1 to TRBJ2-3, with 8 bases lining up with TRBD2. Looked up from germline, CDR1 is MNHNS and CDR2 is SASEGT. This CDR3 spans 15 amino acids. CDR3 bases: TGTGCCAGCAGCGAAGGGACTAGGGACACAGATACGCAGTATTTT. This gives the protein CASSEGTRDTDTQYF.

This chain uses TRBV27 with TRBJ2-4; 9 bases align to TRBD1. CDR1 is MNHEY and CDR2 is SMNVEV in the germline V gene (reference sequence). The junction had 2 bases not matched to a gene; V was cut back by 6 bases and J by 5 bases. The CDR3 is 13 residues long. The CDR3 nucleotides read TGTGCCAGCAGGAGGACAGGGGAAAACATTCAGTACTTC. Encoded protein: CASRRTGENIQYF.

The chain joins TRBV10-1 to TRBJ1-2; 7 nucleotides match TRBD1. This CDR3 is 16 amino acids long. The germline gives CDR1 WNHNN, CDR2 SYGVQD (reference sequence). The J segment lost 6 bases and the V segment lost 2 bases, leaving 12 bases of the junction unmatched. CDR3 sequence reads: CASSERSSRRGHGYTF. The CDR3 DNA reads as TGCGCCAGCAGTGAGCGGTCGTCGAGGAGGGGGCATGGCTACACCTTC.

The rearrangement uses TRBV6-5 and TRBJ1-5; possibly TRBD1 for D (5 bases). This CDR3 region has 16 residues. V was clipped by 0 bases and J by 3 bases, with 12 bases between them. Germline-derived CDR1 and CDR2 are MNHEY and SVGAGI. The CDR3 DNA reads as TGTGCCAGCAGTTACTCGAATACAGGAGCCAATCAGCCCCAGCATTTT. Translated, it gives CASSYSNTGANQPQHF.

The CDR3 reads CASSTPTDTQYF. The CDR3 nucleotides read TGTGCCAGCAGCACACCCACAGATACGCAGTATTTT. J is TRBJ2-3 and V is TRBV28; D gene uncertain. Between the trimmed V and J ends, which lost 6 bases and 2 bases, there was a span of 6 bases. CDR3 length: 12 residues. CDR1 and CDR2 (germline): MDHEN, SYDVKM.

The chain is built from TRBV4-1 and TRBJ1-1, with D maybe TRBD1 (5 bases). V dropped 4 bases and J dropped 5 bases, with 11 bases sitting between them. In germline, CDR1 is MGHRA, CDR2 YSYEKL. CDR3 length: 13 residues. This chain's CDR3 is CASSPGAATEAFF. The CDR3 nucleotides are TGCGCCAGCAGCCCTGGGGCGGCTACTGAAGCTTTCTTT.